This TCR beta chain originates from a study of neurological immune-mediated disorders. TCRdb ran MiXCR on the 5' RACE reads and lists one entry per CDR3 protein. The sample carries roughly 56,000 distinct CDR3 sequences, 3% to 3.5% recorded once. V was cut by 5 bases and J by 7 bases, with 15 bases left in between. Germline loops: CDR1 SSHAT, CDR2 FNYEAQ (reference sequence). This CDR3 has 14 residues. There are many counts of this clonotype. The sample taken for sequencing was PBMCs. The gene calls are TRBV7-7 and TRBJ2-1; possible D gene TRBD2, 6 bases. The receptor's source is a woman aged 55-75 years with multiple sclerosis. The CDR3 region is CASSPRDSGNEQFF. Written as DNA, the CDR3 is TGTGCCAGCAGCCCCAGGGACTCGGGGAATGAGCAGTTCTTC.